These T cell receptor beta chains were read from a single sample in a study of shared clonotypes between healthy human individuals. Clones were read by immunoSEQ multiplex PCR, and TCRdb kept only the in-frame ones, dropping some. This table has some 2,500,000 clones, roughly 90% appearing once. Sequences were obtained from naive CD4+ T cells from PBMCs. The receptors were gathered from a man aged 18-30 years in good health. Some clones in this sample may be carry-over from other donors' samples. The CDR3 runs from the conserved cysteine through the conserved F or W. D genes are given only for firm matches. For some rows the clone size is stated as once, few or many, or as a class when expanded; others skip it.

clone size	V gene	D gene	J gene	CDR3 DNA	CDR3 protein
-	TRBV6-4	TRBD2	TRBJ2-1	TGTGCCAGCAGTGGGACTAGCGGCGCCGTTCAAGACTACAATGAGCAGTTCTTC	CASSGTSGAVQDYNEQFF
-	TRBV28	-	TRBJ2-1	TGTGCCAGCAGTGGCACAGGTTACAATGAGCAGTTCTTC	CASSGTGYNEQFF
-	TRBV5-1	TRBD2	TRBJ2-5	TGCGCCAGCAGCTCCGGGAGGGTCAGTGGGGAGACCCAGTACTTC	CASSSGRVSGETQYF
-	TRBV5-6	TRBD2	TRBJ2-2	TGTGCCAGCAGCCAACGGACTAGCGGGAGGCGCACCGGGGAGCTGTTTTTT	CASSQRTSGRRTGELFF
-	TRBV28	TRBD1	TRBJ1-3	TGTGCCAGCAGTTTAGGGACAGTTCTCCCCTCTGGAAACACCATATATTTT	CASSLGTVLPSGNTIYF
-	TRBV6-5	-	TRBJ1-1	TGTGCCAGCCGGAACACCGCGGGCGGGAACACTGAAGCTTTCTTT	CASRNTAGGNTEAFF
-	TRBV5-4	-	TRBJ2-5	TGTGCCAGCAGCGTCCGGACACAAGAGACCCAGTACTTC	CASSVRTQETQYF
-	TRBV27	-	TRBJ1-2	TGTGCCAGCAGTTTGTCCTTCGCAGGATCTAACTATGGCTACACCTTC	CASSLSFAGSNYGYTF
-	TRBV6-5	-	TRBJ1-2	TGTGCCAGCAGTTACGGGGCGGGAGGCTACACCTTC	CASSYGAGGYTF
-	TRBV10-3	TRBD2	TRBJ2-5	TGTGCCATCAGTCCGACTAGCGGGCAAGAGACCCAGTACTTC	CAISPTSGQETQYF
-	TRBV21-1	-	TRBJ2-3	TGTGCCAGCAGCAAAGGGGGGTATAAGTATTTT	CASSKGGYKYF
-	TRBV10-3	TRBD1	TRBJ1-2	TGTGCCATCAGGGGGACAGGGGATAATGGCTACACCTTC	CAIRGTGDNGYTF
-	TRBV19	TRBD1	TRBJ1-3	TGTGCCAGTCGGGACAGGGCAGGAGCTGGAAACACCATATATTTT	CASRDRAGAGNTIYF
-	TRBV28	TRBD2	TRBJ2-7	TGTGCCAGCAGCCCCCCTTCTCTACTAGCGCACGCCGGAGAGCAGTACTTC	CASSPPSLLAHAGEQYF
once	TRBV7-9	-	TRBJ2-7	TGTGCCAGCAGGGGGATATCCTACGAGCAGTACTTC	CASRGISYEQYF
-	TRBV6-5	TRBD1	TRBJ2-7	TGTGCCAGCAGTTGGCGGACAGGCAGCTCCTACGAGCAGTACTTC	CASSWRTGSSYEQYF
-	TRBV11-2	-	TRBJ2-5	TGTGCCAGCAGCTCGTGGACACGAGGGGGAACGTACTTC	CASSSWTRGGTYF
-	TRBV5-1	TRBD2	TRBJ2-7	TGCGCCAGCAGCTTGGTGTCTAGCGGGAGTTACGAGCAGTACTTC	CASSLVSSGSYEQYF
-	TRBV18	-	TRBJ2-2	TGTGCCAGCTCAGCGATTAGGACGAACACCGGGGAGCTGTTTTTT	CASSAIRTNTGELFF
-	TRBV18	TRBD1	TRBJ2-7	TGTGCCAGCTCAATCCGGGACAGCCGATACGAGCAGTACTTC	CASSIRDSRYEQYF
-	TRBV7-9	TRBD2	TRBJ2-3	TGTGCCAGCAGCAGTAGCGGGAGGTACGAGACAGATACGCAGTATTTT	CASSSSGRYETDTQYF
-	TRBV2	-	TRBJ2-2	TGTGCCAGCAGCGCCGGGACTTGGAACACCGGGGAGCTGTTTTTT	CASSAGTWNTGELFF
-	TRBV15	TRBD2	TRBJ2-3	TGTGCCACCAGCAGTGACAACTCGGGAGGTTTAAATACGCAGTATTTT	CATSSDNSGGLNTQYF
-	TRBV19	-	TRBJ2-3	TGTGCCAGTAGCAGGGGAAACACAGATACGCAGTATTTT	CASSRGNTDTQYF
-	TRBV5-1	-	TRBJ2-7	TGCGCCAGCAGCCGTACGACAGGTGGGAACGAGCAGTACTTC	CASSRTTGGNEQYF
-	TRBV29-1	TRBD1	TRBJ2-7	TGCAGCGTTGAAGGCCCGACAGGGGATAGCTCCTACGAGCAGTACTTC	CSVEGPTGDSSYEQYF
-	TRBV5-1	TRBD2	TRBJ2-1	TGCGCCAGCAGGGGTAGCGGGAGGGCCTACAATGAGCAGTTCTTC	CASRGSGRAYNEQFF
-	TRBV28	TRBD2	TRBJ2-1	TGTGCCACCTTTAACCTACTAGCGGACCAATACAATGAGCAGTTCTTC	CATFNLLADQYNEQFF
once	TRBV7-2	-	TRBJ2-7	TGTGCCAGCAGCCAGACCAGGGGGGTCACCTACGAGCAGTACTTC	CASSQTRGVTYEQYF
-	TRBV11-2	TRBD2	TRBJ2-7	TGTGCCAGCAGCTTAGTGACTAGCGGATACGAGCAGTACTTC	CASSLVTSGYEQYF
-	TRBV4-3	-	TRBJ1-5	TGCGCCAGCAGCCAAGGTTCTGGGCAGCCCCAGCATTTT	CASSQGSGQPQHF
-	TRBV5-1	TRBD1	TRBJ2-2	TGCGCCAGCAGCGCCGGGACAGGGGGCTCCACCGGGGAGCTGTTTTTT	CASSAGTGGSTGELFF
-	TRBV30	TRBD2	TRBJ2-5	TGTGCCTGGAGAGCCTGGACTAGCAGGAAAGAGACCCAGTACTTC	CAWRAWTSRKETQYF
once	TRBV27	TRBD1	TRBJ2-7	TGTGCCAGCCGGGACAGGGAAACTTACGAGCAGTACTTC	CASRDRETYEQYF
-	TRBV14	-	TRBJ2-3	TGTGCCAGCAGCCCCTACAGGACGAGCACAGATACGCAGTATTTT	CASSPYRTSTDTQYF
-	TRBV27	TRBD1	TRBJ2-6	TGTGCCAGCAGTTTAAGGGACAGCTTTTTCTCTGGGGCCAACGTCCTGACTTTC	CASSLRDSFFSGANVLTF
once	TRBV28	TRBD1	TRBJ2-7	TGTGCCAGCAGTTTTAGACAGGGATCCTACGAGCAGTACTTC	CASSFRQGSYEQYF
few	TRBV7-9	-	TRBJ1-1	TGTGCCAGCAGCGAAAGGACGGTTTTGACTGAAGCTTTCTTT	CASSERTVLTEAFF
-	TRBV5-6	-	TRBJ1-1	TGTGCCAGCAGCCAGGGGCTGGGGAACACTGAAGCTTTCTTT	CASSQGLGNTEAFF
-	TRBV14	-	TRBJ2-7	TGTGCCAGCAGCGACCCCCGGCGAACCTACGAGCAGTACTTC	CASSDPRRTYEQYF
-	TRBV5-1	-	TRBJ1-1	TGCGCCAGCAGCTTGGGACCGTTCACTGAAGCTTTCTTT	CASSLGPFTEAFF
-	TRBV4-1	-	TRBJ2-5	TGCGCCAGCAGCCACGGTGGTACAGCCGCGGAGACCCAGTACTTC	CASSHGGTAAETQYF
-	TRBV28	-	TRBJ1-2	TGTGCCAGCAGTTTAAAACAGAGGATCTATGGCTACACCTTC	CASSLKQRIYGYTF
-	TRBV9	-	TRBJ1-3	TGTGCCAGCAGCTCGGGGCCTGTCAGCTCTGGAAACACCATATATTTT	CASSSGPVSSGNTIYF
few	TRBV7-9	TRBD2	TRBJ2-1	TGTGCCAGCAGCTCCCAGCGGGGGTCCTACAATGAGCAGTTCTTC	CASSSQRGSYNEQFF
-	TRBV6-1	-	TRBJ2-5	TGTGCCAGCAGGACAGGTATGGGCGAGACCCAGTACTTC	CASRTGMGETQYF
-	TRBV7-8	TRBD1	TRBJ2-1	TGTGCCAGCAGCTCACCCGGGACAGGGCTTATCGGCGCCTACAATGAGCAGTTCTTC	CASSSPGTGLIGAYNEQFF
-	TRBV30	-	TRBJ2-6	TGTGCCTTTCGCTCTAACTCTGGGGCCAACGTCCTGACTTTC	CAFRSNSGANVLTF
-	TRBV28	TRBD2	TRBJ2-3	TGTGCCAGCGAGGGAGCGGGAGCGGGCACAGATACGCAGTATTTT	CASEGAGAGTDTQYF